This entry concerns a single T cell receptor (beta chain). Its target is unknown. This entry is derived from a study of shared clonotypes between healthy human individuals. The protocol was immunoSEQ multiplex PCR, while the TCRdb copy is restricted to in-frame clones and leaves out a portion. Of fewer than 850,000 clones listed, 80% to 95% are singletons. Germline V lookup: CDR1 SGHRS, CDR2 YFSETQ. The CDR3 is made up of 12 amino acids. The ends were cut back, 0 bases at V and 5 bases at J, with 3 bases in the middle. Findings and limits, study-wide: The donor pool, a small one, limited the genetic and exposure-history diversity represented. Collection of samples was limited to blood; tissue repertoires likely differ.

The TCR originated in a man aged 18 to 29 in good health. Some clones in this sample may be carry-over from other donors' samples. The specimen sequenced was memory CD8+ T cells from PBMCs. Regarding subset: CD45RO+ cells pooled with CCR7-negative TemRA cells. The chain carries TRBV5-1 and TRBJ2-1; D unresolved. The CDR3: CASSLVHNEQFF. CDR3 bases: TGCGCCAGCAGCTTGGTCCACAATGAGCAGTTCTTC. The variable domain in full, completed from reference TRBV5-1 and TRBJ2-1, reads KAGVTQTPRYLIKTRGQQVTLSCSPISGHRSVSWYQQTPGQGLQFLFEYFSETQRNKGNFPGRFSGRQFSNSRSEMNVSTLELGDSALYLCASSLVHNEQFFGPGTRLTVL.